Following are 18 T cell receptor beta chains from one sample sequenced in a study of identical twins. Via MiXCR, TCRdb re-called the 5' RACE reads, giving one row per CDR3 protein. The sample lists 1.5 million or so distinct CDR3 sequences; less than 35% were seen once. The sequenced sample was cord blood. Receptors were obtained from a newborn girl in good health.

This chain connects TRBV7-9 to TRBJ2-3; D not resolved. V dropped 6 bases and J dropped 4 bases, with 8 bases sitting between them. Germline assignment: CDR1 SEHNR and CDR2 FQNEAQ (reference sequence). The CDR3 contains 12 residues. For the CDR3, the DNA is TGTGCCAGCAGGGGTCGGGCAGATACGCAGTATTTT. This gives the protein CASRGRADTQYF.

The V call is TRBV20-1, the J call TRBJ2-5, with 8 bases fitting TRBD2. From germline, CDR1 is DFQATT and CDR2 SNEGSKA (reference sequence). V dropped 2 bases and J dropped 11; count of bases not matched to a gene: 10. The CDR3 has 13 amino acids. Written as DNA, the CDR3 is TGCAGTGCTAGAAGGTCAGCGGGAGTGGATCAGTACTTC. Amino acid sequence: CSARRSAGVDQYF.

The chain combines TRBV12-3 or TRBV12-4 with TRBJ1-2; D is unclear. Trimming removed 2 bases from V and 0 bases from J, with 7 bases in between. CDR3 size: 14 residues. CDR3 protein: CASSLKLPNYGYTF. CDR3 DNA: TGTGCCAGCAGTTTAAAATTACCTAACTATGGCTACACCTTC.

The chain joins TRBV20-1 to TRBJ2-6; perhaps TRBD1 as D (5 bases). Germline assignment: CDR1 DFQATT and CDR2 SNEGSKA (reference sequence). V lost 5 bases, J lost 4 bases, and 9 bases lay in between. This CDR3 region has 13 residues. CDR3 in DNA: TGCAGTGCTGGCAGGGCCGGGGCCAACGTCCTGACTTTC. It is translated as CSAGRAGANVLTF.

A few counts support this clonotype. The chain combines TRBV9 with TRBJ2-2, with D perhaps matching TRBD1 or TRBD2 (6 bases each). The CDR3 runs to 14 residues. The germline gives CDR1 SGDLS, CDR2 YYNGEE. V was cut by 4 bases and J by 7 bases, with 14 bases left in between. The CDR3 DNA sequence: TGTGCCAGCAGCCGGGACGGGGGCATCGGGGAGCTGTTTTTT. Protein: CASSRDGGIGELFF.

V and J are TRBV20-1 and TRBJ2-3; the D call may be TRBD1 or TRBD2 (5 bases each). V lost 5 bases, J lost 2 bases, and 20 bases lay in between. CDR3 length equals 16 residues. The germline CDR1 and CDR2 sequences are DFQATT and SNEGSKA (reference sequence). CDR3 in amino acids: CSAGVGTLEFTDTQYF. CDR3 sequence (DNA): TGCAGTGCTGGAGTGGGGACCCTGGAGTTCACAGATACGCAGTATTTT.

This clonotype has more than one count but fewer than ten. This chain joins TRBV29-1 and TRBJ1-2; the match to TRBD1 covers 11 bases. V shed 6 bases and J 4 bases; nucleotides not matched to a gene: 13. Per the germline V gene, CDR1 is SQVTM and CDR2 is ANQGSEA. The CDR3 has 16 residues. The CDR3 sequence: CSVAGQGARNAYGYTF. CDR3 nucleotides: TGCAGCGTGGCCGGACAGGGGGCGCGAAATGCCTATGGCTACACCTTC.

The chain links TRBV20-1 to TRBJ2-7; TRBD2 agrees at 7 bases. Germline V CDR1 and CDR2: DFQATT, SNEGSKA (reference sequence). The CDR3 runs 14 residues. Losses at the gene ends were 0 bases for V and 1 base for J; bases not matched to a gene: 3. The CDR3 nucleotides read TGCAGTGCTAGAGAGTTCGGGGGGTCCTACGAGCAGTACTTC. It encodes CSAREFGGSYEQYF.

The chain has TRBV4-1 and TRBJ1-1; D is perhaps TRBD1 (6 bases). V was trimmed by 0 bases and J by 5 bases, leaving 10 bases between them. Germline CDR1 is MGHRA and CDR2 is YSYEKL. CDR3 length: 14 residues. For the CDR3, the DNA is TGCGCCAGCAGCCAAGATGGCAGGGGAACTGAAGCTTTCTTT. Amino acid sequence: CASSQDGRGTEAFF.

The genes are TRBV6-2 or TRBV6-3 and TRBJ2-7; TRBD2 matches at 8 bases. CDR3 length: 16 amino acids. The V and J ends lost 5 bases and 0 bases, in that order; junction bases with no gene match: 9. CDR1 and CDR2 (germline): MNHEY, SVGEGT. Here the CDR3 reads CASSRCGLACSYEQYF. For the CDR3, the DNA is TGTGCCAGCAGTCGATGTGGACTAGCCTGCTCCTACGAGCAGTACTTC.

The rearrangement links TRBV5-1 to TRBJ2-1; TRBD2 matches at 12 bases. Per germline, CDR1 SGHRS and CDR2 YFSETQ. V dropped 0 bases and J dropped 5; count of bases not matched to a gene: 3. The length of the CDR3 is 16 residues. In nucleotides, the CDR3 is TGCGCCAGCAGCTTGGCCCTAGCGGGAGGGGACAATGAGCAGTTCTTC. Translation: CASSLALAGGDNEQFF.

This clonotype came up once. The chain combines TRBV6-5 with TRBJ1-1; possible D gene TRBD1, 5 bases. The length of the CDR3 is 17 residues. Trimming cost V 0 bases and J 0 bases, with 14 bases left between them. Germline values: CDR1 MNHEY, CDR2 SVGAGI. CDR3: CASSYSEGRWMNTEAFF. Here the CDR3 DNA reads TGTGCCAGCAGTTACTCGGAGGGGCGGTGGATGAACACTGAAGCTTTCTTT.

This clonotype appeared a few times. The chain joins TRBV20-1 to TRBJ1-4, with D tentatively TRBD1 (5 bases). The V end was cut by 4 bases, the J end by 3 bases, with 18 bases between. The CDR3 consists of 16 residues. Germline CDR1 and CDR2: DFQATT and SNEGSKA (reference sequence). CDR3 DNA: TGCAGTGCTAACGCTCTGGGGCGAGGAGCTAATGAAAAACTGTTTTTT. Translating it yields CSANALGRGANEKLFF.

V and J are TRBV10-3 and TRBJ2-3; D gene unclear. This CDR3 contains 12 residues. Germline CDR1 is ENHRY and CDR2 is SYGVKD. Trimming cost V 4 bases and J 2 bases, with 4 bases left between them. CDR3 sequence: CAISAYTDTQYF. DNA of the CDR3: TGTGCCATCAGTGCCTACACAGATACGCAGTATTTT.

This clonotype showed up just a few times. CDR3 protein: CASSQGPGGDQPQHF. CDR3 nucleotide sequence: TGTGCCAGCAGCCAAGGACCAGGGGGCGATCAGCCCCAGCATTTT. This chain connects TRBV4-2 to TRBJ1-5; 8 bases fit TRBD1. V lost 1 base and J lost 5; bases outside the gene matches: 4. Germline CDR1 reads LGHNA; CDR2 reads YNFKEQ. This CDR3 spans 15 amino acids.

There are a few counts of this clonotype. CDR3 DNA sequence: TGTGCCAGCAGTCCCGATGGGGGCTACACCTTC. Encoded protein: CASSPDGGYTF. The V gene is TRBV2, the J gene TRBJ1-2; no reliable D call. The CDR3 runs 11 residues. Trimming removed 5 bases from V and 8 bases from J, with 9 bases in between. The germline V gene encodes CDR1 SNHLY and CDR2 FYNNEI.

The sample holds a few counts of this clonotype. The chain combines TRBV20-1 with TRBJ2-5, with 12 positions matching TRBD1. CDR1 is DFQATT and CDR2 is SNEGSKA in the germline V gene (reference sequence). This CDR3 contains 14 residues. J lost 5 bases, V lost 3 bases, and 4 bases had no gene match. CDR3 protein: CSARRDRGLETQYF. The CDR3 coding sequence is TGCAGTGCTAGGCGGGACAGGGGGCTTGAGACCCAGTACTTC.

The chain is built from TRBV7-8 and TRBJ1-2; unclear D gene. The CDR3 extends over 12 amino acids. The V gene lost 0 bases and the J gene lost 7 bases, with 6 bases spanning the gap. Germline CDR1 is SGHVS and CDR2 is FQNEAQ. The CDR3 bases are TGTGCCAGCAGCTTAGCTGGACTTGGCTACACCTTC. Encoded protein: CASSLAGLGYTF.